Reported below is one T cell receptor beta chain. PCR involved 60 Vbeta and 13 Jbeta primers. Sequencing was performed with immunoSEQ multiplex PCR; in TCRdb, only in-frame clones are kept and a portion is missing. The table includes 150,000 or so clones, over 75% detected once. The record originates from a study of cytomegalovirus exposure and HLA in healthy donors. Germline CDR1 reads SNHLY; CDR2 reads FYNNEI. This CDR3 contains 14 residues. V lost 4 bases and J 4 bases, leaving 13 bases between the germline ends. The source is a woman aged 25 to 39 in good health and CMV-seronegative. The sample comprised PBMCs. J is TRBJ2-5 and V is TRBV2, with D possibly matching TRBD2 (5 bases). Here the CDR3 reads CASSVTSGRETQYF. CDR3 sequence (DNA): TGTGCCAGCAGTGTGACATCGGGGAGAGAGACCCAGTACTTC.